The 26 T cell receptor beta chains below come from one sample, sequenced in a study of T cell responses to AZD1222 COVID-19 vaccine. Libraries were prepared by immunoSEQ multiplex PCR; TCRdb keeps only in-frame clonotypes and omits some of them. In the table there are more than 95,000 clones, 75% to 90% of which are singletons. The material sequenced was peripheral blood, taken 28 days after the second AZD1222 dose. Every receptor here comes from an adult who received the AZD1222 COVID-19 vaccine.

The chain couples TRBV4-1 to TRBJ1-6; TRBD1 matches 9 bases. Germline assignment: CDR1 MGHRA and CDR2 YSYEKL. The CDR3 length is 16 residues. J was trimmed by 5 bases and V by 2 bases; bases with no gene match: 4. The CDR3 DNA is TGCGCCAGCAGCCAATTCGGGACAGGGAATAATTCACCCCTCCACTTT. Protein sequence: CASSQFGTGNNSPLHF.

The V call is TRBV18, the J call TRBJ1-5; no clear D. CDR3 length: 16 residues. Germline CDR1 and CDR2: KGHSH and LQKENI. Deletions cut 3 bases from V and 6 bases from J, with 18 bases between. CDR3 sequence (DNA): TGTGCCAGCTCACCCACCTCCTTAGGGCTCGGTCAGCCCCAGCATTTT. Its protein is CASSPTSLGLGQPQHF.

The genes are TRBV7-2 and TRBJ2-2; 7 bases match TRBD2. Trimming at V came to 1 base and at J to 7 bases, leaving 6 bases not matched to a gene. Germline V gene lookup returns CDR1 SGHTA and CDR2 FQGNSA. The CDR3 runs to 15 residues. The CDR3 coding sequence is TGTGCCAGCAGCTTAGTGGGAGGGTTATACGGGGAGCTGTTTTTT. This encodes CASSLVGGLYGELFF.

This sequence joins TRBV19 and TRBJ2-5; 7 bases agree with TRBD2. The CDR3 runs to 13 residues. Germline V gene data show CDR1 as LNHDA and CDR2 as SQIVND (reference sequence). J was trimmed by 5 bases and V by 3 bases; bases with no gene match: 3. DNA for the CDR3: TGTGCCAGTAGTATTATGGGAGGGGAGACCCAGTACTTC. Its protein product is CASSIMGGETQYF.

J is TRBJ1-1 and V is TRBV3-1 (or the pseudogene TRBV3-2), with D hard to call. The V and J ends lost 0 bases and 5 bases respectively, with 19 bases between them. CDR3 length equals 17 residues. Germline CDR1 LGHDT, CDR2 YNNKEL (reference sequence). The CDR3: CASSQDLVAQSGTEAFF. The CDR3, as DNA: TGTGCCAGCAGCCAAGATCTTGTGGCGCAGAGCGGGACTGAAGCTTTCTTT.

This chain connects TRBV19 to TRBJ1-2, with D maybe TRBD1 (5 bases). Germline loops: CDR1 LNHDA, CDR2 SQIVND (reference sequence). The CDR3 totals 13 residues. V was pared by 3 bases and J by 4 bases, with 9 bases between. The CDR3 nucleotides are TGTGCCAGTAGTATTATCCAGGGCTATGGCTACACCTTC. Protein sequence: CASSIIQGYGYTF.

The chain couples TRBV29-1 to TRBJ2-1; tentatively, D is TRBD1 (6 bases). Trimming took off 6 bases at V and 8 bases at J, with 11 bases between the two ends. Per the germline V gene, CDR1 is SQVTM and CDR2 is ANQGSEA. This CDR3 spans 11 amino acids. CDR3 sequence: CSVLQGDEQFF. In DNA form, the CDR3 reads TGCAGCGTCTTACAGGGTGATGAGCAGTTCTTC.

This clone came up a few times. The rearrangement links TRBV24-1 to TRBJ1-5; possibly TRBD1 for D (6 bases). CDR1 and CDR2 from the germline V gene are KGHDR and SFDVKD. Trimming left V 2 bases short and J 7 bases short, with 8 bases between. The length of the CDR3 is 13 residues. This CDR3 reads CATSDWGQQPQHF. The CDR3 region has the DNA TGTGCCACCAGTGATTGGGGGCAGCAGCCCCAGCATTTT.

V is TRBV2 and J is TRBJ2-3; 7 bases fit TRBD2. Germline V gene data show CDR1 as SNHLY and CDR2 as FYNNEI. V gave up 7 bases and J gave up 1 base; unmatched junction bases: 5. The CDR3 is made up of 14 amino acids. CDR3 sequence (DNA): TGTGCCAGCACCGAGGCGGGGGGCACAGATACGCAGTATTTT. Protein: CASTEAGGTDTQYF.

The V call is TRBV6-4, the J call TRBJ2-1, with D maybe TRBD1 (5 bases). V was shortened by 2 bases and J by 4 bases, with 12 bases between the two germline ends. This CDR3 comprises 15 residues. Looked up from germline, CDR1 is MRHNA and CDR2 is SNTAGT. The CDR3 sequence: CASSDERGRYNEQFF. In DNA form, the CDR3 reads TGTGCCAGCAGTGACGAAAGGGGCAGATACAATGAGCAGTTCTTC.

DNA of the CDR3: TGTGCCAGCTCACCACGGGCGGGAGCCGGCACAGATACGCAGTATTTT. Its protein is CASSPRAGAGTDTQYF. The chain is built from TRBV18 and TRBJ2-3; 7 nucleotides align to TRBD2. CDR1 KGHSH and CDR2 LQKENI come from the germline V gene. V gave up 1 base and J gave up 1 base; unmatched junction bases: 5. The CDR3 consists of 16 residues.

The chain links TRBV19 to TRBJ2-1, with a tentative D call TRBD2 (5 bases). The V and J ends lost 4 bases and 3 bases respectively, with 13 bases between them. This CDR3 is built from 15 residues. Looked up from germline, CDR1 is LNHDA and CDR2 is SQIVND (reference sequence). The CDR3 sequence is CASSTAGRSYNEQFF. As DNA, the CDR3 is TGTGCCAGTAGTACCGCGGGCAGGAGCTACAATGAGCAGTTCTTC.

The chain links TRBV4-1 to TRBJ1-1; weak D call: TRBD1 (5 bases). V lost 0 bases and J 6 bases, leaving 14 bases between the germline ends. There are 15 residues in the CDR3. Germline V CDR1 and CDR2: MGHRA, YSYEKL. The DNA of the CDR3 is TGCGCCAGCAGCCAAGATTTAGAGGGGCGGGCTGAAGCTTTCTTT. Its protein is CASSQDLEGRAEAFF.

The chain recombines TRBV7-2 with TRBJ2-1; tentatively, D is TRBD2 (6 bases). The V end lost 3 bases, the J end lost 7 bases, and 10 bases lay between the germline ends. Germline CDR1 reads SGHTA; CDR2 reads FQGNSA. The CDR3 is 13 residues long. CDR3 amino acids: CASSFRDSNEQFF. The CDR3 DNA sequence: TGTGCCAGCAGCTTCCGGGACTCTAATGAGCAGTTCTTC. The complete variable domain, with remaining parts taken from reference TRBV7-2 and TRBJ2-1, reads GAGVSQSPSNKVTEKGKDVELRCDPISGHTALYWYRQSLGQGLEFLIYFQGNSAPDKSGLPSDRFSAERTGGSVSTLTIQRTQQEDSAVYLCASSFRDSNEQFFGPGTRLTVL.

V usage is TRBV18 and J usage is TRBJ2-5; D may match TRBD1 or TRBD2 (6 bases each). CDR1 KGHSH and CDR2 LQKENI come from the germline V gene. The CDR3 consists of 15 residues. The V gene lost 1 base and the J gene lost 1 base, with 10 bases spanning the gap. The CDR3 protein is CASSPQGGFQETQYF. In DNA form, the CDR3 reads TGTGCCAGCTCACCACAGGGGGGCTTCCAAGAGACCCAGTACTTC.

The chain uses TRBV7-3 and TRBJ2-5; 9 bases agree with TRBD2. The V gene's germline CDR1 is SGHTA and CDR2 FQGTGA. The trim removed 2 bases at V and 5 bases at J, leaving 12 bases unmatched. This CDR3 spans 17 amino acids. The CDR3 DNA reads as TGTGCCAGCAGCTTATTGGGTCTAGCGGGACGGGGGGAGACCCAGTACTTC. This codes for CASSLLGLAGRGETQYF.

The J gene is TRBJ2-1, the V gene TRBV7-9; D may match TRBD1 or TRBD2 (5 bases each). The V gene lost 6 bases and the J gene lost 5 bases, with 11 bases spanning the gap. CDR1 is SEHNR and CDR2 is FQNEAQ in the germline V gene (reference sequence). This CDR3 has 13 amino acids. CDR3 nucleotide sequence: TGTGCCAGCAGTCCCCGGGGCCACAATGAGCAGTTCTTC. It translates to CASSPRGHNEQFF. The variable domain in full, with the rest retrieved from reference TRBV7-9 and TRBJ2-1, is DTGVSQNPRHKITKRGQNVTFRCDPISEHNRLYWYRQTLGQGPEFLTYFQNEAQLEKSRLLSDRFSAERPKGSFSTLEIQRTEQGDSAMYLCASSPRGHNEQFFGPGTRLTVL.

The rearrangement joins TRBV24-1 to TRBJ2-3; tentatively, D is TRBD1 (6 bases). This CDR3 contains 15 residues. The V gene lost 7 bases and the J gene lost 4 bases, with 17 bases spanning the gap. Germline values: CDR1 KGHDR, CDR2 SFDVKD. CDR3 coding DNA: TGTGCCACCAGCGGAACAGGGTCGTTCGCAGATACGCAGTATTTT. This translates into CATSGTGSFADTQYF.

The V call is TRBV30, the J call TRBJ2-7, with D perhaps TRBD2 (6 bases). Germline CDR1 is GTSNPN and CDR2 is SVGIG (reference sequence). The germline V and J ends were trimmed by 4 bases and 4 bases, with 14 bases remaining between them. CDR3 length equals 13 residues. The CDR3 nucleotides read TGTGCCTGGATTCGGGCCGGGGGATACGAGCAGTACTTC. Its translation is CAWIRAGGYEQYF.

The chain carries TRBV5-1 and TRBJ1-3; D call uncertain. With 4 bases removed from V and 7 bases from J, the gap between germline ends came to 12 bases. Germline V gene data show CDR1 as SGHRS and CDR2 as YFSETQ. This CDR3 is 13 amino acids long. The CDR3 sequence: CASSDDIRNTIYF. CDR3 nucleotides: TGCGCCAGCAGCGACGACATTAGGAACACCATATATTTT.

V is TRBV6-6 and J is TRBJ2-4; D unclear. The CDR3 is made up of 13 amino acids. The ends were cut back, 5 bases at V and 3 bases at J, with 8 bases in the middle. Germline V gene lookup returns CDR1 MNHNY and CDR2 SVGAGI (reference sequence). CDR3 sequence reads: CASSDRVKNIQYF. CDR3 coding DNA: TGTGCCAGCAGTGATCGCGTCAAAAACATTCAGTACTTC.

The chain uses TRBV2 and TRBJ2-3; TRBD1 agrees at 7 bases. Per germline, CDR1 SNHLY and CDR2 FYNNEI. V was pared by 3 bases and J by 6 bases, with 9 bases of the junction left unmatched. The CDR3 length is 15 residues. The CDR3 sequence: CASSERGPGLDTQYF. DNA of the CDR3: TGTGCCAGCAGTGAGAGGGGGCCAGGGTTGGATACGCAGTATTTT.

V gene TRBV29-1 combines with J gene TRBJ2-5; D unclear. The V gene's germline CDR1 is SQVTM and CDR2 ANQGSEA. Trimming left V 1 base short and J 4 bases short, with 13 bases between. This CDR3 spans 14 amino acids. CDR3 DNA sequence: TGCAGCGTTGAAGGGAGAGGCCAGAGAGAGACCCAGTACTTC. Its protein product is CSVEGRGQRETQYF.

This clone was counted between two and nine times. The V and J genes are TRBV5-1 and TRBJ1-3; 8 positions match TRBD1. The trim removed 5 bases at V and 2 bases at J, leaving 3 bases unmatched. The CDR3 is 14 residues long. Per the germline V gene, CDR1 is SGHRS and CDR2 is YFSETQ. The CDR3 nucleotides are TGCGCCAGCAGTGGGGGACAGGCTGGAAACACCATATATTTT. The encoded protein is CASSGGQAGNTIYF. Together with reference TRBV5-1 and TRBJ1-3, the CDR3 gives the full variable domain: KAGVTQTPRYLIKTRGQQVTLSCSPISGHRSVSWYQQTPGQGLQFLFEYFSETQRNKGNFPGRFSGRQFSNSRSEMNVSTLELGDSALYLCASSGGQAGNTIYFGEGSWLTVV.

The V gene is TRBV7-2, the J gene TRBJ2-5; D call uncertain. V was trimmed by 5 bases and J by 2 bases, leaving 12 bases between them. CDR3 length equals 14 residues. The germline V gene encodes CDR1 SGHTA and CDR2 FQGNSA. The CDR3 protein is CASSPLRLQETQYF. DNA of the CDR3: TGTGCCAGCAGCCCCCTCCGGCTTCAAGAGACCCAGTACTTC.

The chain joins TRBV2 to TRBJ1-3; D possibly corresponds to TRBD1 (6 bases). Germline values: CDR1 SNHLY, CDR2 FYNNEI. This CDR3 contains 15 residues. V was clipped by 4 bases and J by 4 bases, with 14 bases between them. In DNA, the CDR3 is TGTGCCAGCAGTGTCTCTCCACAGGGAGGAAACACCATATATTTT. It encodes CASSVSPQGGNTIYF.